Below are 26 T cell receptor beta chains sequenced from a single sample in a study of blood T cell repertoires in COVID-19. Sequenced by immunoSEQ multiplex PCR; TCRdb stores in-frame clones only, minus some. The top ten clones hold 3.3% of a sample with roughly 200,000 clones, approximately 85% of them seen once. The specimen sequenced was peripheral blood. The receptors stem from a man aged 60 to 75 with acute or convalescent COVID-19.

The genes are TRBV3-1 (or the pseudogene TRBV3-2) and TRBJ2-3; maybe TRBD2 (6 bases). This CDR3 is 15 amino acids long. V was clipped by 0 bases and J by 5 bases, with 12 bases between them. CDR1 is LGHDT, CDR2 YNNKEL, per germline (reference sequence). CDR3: CASSQDLTRGDTQYF. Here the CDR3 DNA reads TGTGCCAGCAGCCAAGACCTGACTAGGGGAGATACGCAGTATTTT.

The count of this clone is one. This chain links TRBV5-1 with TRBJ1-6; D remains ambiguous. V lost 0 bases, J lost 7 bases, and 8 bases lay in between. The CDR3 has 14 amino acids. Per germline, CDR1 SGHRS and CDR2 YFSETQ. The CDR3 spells CASSLELGNSPLHF. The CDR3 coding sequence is TGCGCCAGCAGCTTGGAACTGGGCAATTCACCCCTCCACTTT.

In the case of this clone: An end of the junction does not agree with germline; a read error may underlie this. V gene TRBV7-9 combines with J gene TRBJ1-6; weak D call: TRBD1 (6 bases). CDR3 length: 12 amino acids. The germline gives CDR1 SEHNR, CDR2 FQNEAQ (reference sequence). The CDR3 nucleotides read TGTGCCAGCAGCTTGCCATGGGGGGGGCCCGTCTTC. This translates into CASSLPWGGPVF.

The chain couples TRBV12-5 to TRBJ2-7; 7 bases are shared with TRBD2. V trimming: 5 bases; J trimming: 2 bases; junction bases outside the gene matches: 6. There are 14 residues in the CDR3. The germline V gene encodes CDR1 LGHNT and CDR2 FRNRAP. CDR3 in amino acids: CASGTWGGTYEQYF. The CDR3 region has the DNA TGTGCTAGTGGTACCTGGGGAGGGACCTACGAGCAGTACTTC. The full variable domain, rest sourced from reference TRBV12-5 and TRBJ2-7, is DARVTQTPRHKVTEMGQEVTMRCQPILGHNTVFWYRQTMMQGLELLAYFRNRAPLDDSGMPKDRFSAEMPDATLATLKIQPSEPRDSAVYFCASGTWGGTYEQYFGPGTRLTVT.

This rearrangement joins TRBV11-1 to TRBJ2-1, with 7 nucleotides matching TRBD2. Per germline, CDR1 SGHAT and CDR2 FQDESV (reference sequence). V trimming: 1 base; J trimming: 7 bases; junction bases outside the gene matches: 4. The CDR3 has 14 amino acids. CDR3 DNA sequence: TGTGCCAGCAGCTTAGGGGGGGGTCCAAATGAGCAGTTCTTC. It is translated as CASSLGGGPNEQFF.

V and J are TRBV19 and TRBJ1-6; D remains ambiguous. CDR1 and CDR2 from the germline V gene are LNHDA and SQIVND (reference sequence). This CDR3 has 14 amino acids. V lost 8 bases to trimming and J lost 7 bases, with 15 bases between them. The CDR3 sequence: CASGYSSENSPLHF. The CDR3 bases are TGTGCCAGTGGTTACAGCTCCGAGAATTCACCCCTCCACTTT.

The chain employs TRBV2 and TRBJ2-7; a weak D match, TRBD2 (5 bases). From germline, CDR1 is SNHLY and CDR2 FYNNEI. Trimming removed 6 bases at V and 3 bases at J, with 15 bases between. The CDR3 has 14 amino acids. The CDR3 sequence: CASRGAASVYEQYF. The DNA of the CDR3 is TGTGCCAGCAGAGGAGCGGCCTCTGTCTACGAGCAGTACTTC.

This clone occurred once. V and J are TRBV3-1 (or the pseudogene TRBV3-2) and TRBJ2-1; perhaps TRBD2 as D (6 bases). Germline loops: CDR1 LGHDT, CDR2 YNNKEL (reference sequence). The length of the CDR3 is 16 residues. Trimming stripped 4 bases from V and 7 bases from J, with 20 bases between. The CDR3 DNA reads TGTGCCAGCAGCCTTAGCACCGGGACTGCAGGGAATGAGCAGTTCTTC. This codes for CASSLSTGTAGNEQFF.

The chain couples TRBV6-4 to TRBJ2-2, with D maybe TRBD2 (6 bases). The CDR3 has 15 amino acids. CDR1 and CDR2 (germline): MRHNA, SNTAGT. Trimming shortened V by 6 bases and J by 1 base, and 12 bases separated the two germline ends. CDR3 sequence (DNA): TGTGCCAGCAGCCCAATGGGGGGGAACACCGGGGAGCTGTTTTTT. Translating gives CASSPMGGNTGELFF.

The CDR3 DNA is TGTGCCAGCAGCTCACAGCGGGGACTTTACAATGAGCAGTTCTTC. Translating gives CASSSQRGLYNEQFF. The chain links TRBV7-2 to TRBJ2-1; 7 nucleotides match TRBD2. The CDR3 length is 15 residues. The germline V gene encodes CDR1 SGHTA and CDR2 FQGNSA. After removal of 4 bases from V and 4 bases from J, the junction contained 7 bases not matched to a gene.

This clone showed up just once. For the CDR3, the DNA is TGTGCCAGCAGCTTAGTCTCCGGGTCCTACCAAGAGACCCAGTACTTC. It translates to CASSLVSGSYQETQYF. The rearrangement joins TRBV7-2 to TRBJ2-5; D unclear. CDR1 and CDR2 (germline): SGHTA, FQGNSA. The V and J ends lost 1 base and 0 bases respectively, with 12 bases between them. The CDR3 length is 16 residues.

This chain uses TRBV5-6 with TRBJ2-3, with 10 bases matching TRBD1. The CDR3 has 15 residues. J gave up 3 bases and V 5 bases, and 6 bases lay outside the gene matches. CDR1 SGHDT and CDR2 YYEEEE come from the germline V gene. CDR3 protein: CASRRTGGGTDTQYF. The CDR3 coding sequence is TGTGCCAGCAGGCGGACAGGGGGTGGGACAGATACGCAGTATTTT.

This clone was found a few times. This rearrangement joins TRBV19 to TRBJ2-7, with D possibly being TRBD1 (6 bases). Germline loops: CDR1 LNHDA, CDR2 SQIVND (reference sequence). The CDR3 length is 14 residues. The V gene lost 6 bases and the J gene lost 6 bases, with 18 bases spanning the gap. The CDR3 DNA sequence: TGTGCCAGTAGCAAGGGGCAGGGGATCCCCGAGCAGTACTTC. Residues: CASSKGQGIPEQYF.

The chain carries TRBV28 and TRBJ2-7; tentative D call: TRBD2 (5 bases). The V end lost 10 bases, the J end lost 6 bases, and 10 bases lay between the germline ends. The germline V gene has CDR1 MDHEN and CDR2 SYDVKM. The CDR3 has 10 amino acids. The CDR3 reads CATVGSEQYF. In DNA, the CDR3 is TGTGCCACAGTTGGGAGCGAGCAGTACTTC.

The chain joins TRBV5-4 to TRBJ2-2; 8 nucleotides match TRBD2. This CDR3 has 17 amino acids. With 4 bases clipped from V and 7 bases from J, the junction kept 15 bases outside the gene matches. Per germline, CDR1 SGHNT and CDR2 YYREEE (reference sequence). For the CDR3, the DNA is TGTGCCAGCAGCACAGGAGGACTAGCCCACGGCGGCGGGGAGCTGTTTTTT. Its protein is CASSTGGLAHGGGELFF.

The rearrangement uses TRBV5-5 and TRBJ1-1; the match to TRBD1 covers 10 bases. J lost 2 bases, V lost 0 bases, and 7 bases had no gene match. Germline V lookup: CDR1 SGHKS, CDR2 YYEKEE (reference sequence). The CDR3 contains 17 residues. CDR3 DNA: TGTGCCAGCAGCTTGGGGTCGGACAGGGGGAGAAACACTGAAGCTTTCTTT. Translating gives CASSLGSDRGRNTEAFF.

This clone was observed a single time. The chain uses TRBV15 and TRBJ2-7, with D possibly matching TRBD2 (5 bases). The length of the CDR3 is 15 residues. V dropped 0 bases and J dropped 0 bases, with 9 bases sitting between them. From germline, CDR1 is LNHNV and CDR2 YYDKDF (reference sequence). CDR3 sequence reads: CATSRERGSSYEQYF. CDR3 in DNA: TGTGCCACCAGCAGAGAACGGGGAAGCTCCTACGAGCAGTACTTC.

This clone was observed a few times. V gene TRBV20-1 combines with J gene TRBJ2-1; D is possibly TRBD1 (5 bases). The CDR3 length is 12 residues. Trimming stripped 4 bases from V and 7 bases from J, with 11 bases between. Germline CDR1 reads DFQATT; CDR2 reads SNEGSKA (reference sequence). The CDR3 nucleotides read TGCAGTGCTAATGACGCAGGGAATGAGCAGTTCTTC. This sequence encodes CSANDAGNEQFF.

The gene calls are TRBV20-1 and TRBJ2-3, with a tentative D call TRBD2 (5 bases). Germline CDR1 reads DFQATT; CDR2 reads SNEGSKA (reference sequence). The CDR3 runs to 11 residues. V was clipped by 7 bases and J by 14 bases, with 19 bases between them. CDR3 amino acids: CSGLAGPVRYF. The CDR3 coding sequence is TGCAGTGGTCTGGCGGGCCCGGTCCGGTATTTT.

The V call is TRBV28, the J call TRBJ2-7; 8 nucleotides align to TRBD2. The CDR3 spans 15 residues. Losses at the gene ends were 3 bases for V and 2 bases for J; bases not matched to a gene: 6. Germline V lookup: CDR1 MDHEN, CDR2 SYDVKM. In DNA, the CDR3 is TGTGCCAGCAGTTTCGGGACTAGGGTGCCCTACGAGCAGTACTTC. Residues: CASSFGTRVPYEQYF.

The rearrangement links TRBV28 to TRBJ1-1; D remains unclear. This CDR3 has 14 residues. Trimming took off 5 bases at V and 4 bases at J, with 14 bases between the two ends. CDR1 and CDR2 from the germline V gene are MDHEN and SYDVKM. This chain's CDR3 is CASSRGGRSTEAFF. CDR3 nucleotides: TGTGCCAGCAGTCGGGGAGGGCGGAGCACTGAAGCTTTCTTT.

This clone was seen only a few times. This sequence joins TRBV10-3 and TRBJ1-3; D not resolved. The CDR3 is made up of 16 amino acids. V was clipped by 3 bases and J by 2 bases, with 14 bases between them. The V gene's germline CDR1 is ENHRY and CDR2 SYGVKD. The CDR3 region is CAISDPSDKTGNTIYF. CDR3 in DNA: TGTGCCATCAGTGATCCCTCCGACAAGACTGGAAACACCATATATTTT.

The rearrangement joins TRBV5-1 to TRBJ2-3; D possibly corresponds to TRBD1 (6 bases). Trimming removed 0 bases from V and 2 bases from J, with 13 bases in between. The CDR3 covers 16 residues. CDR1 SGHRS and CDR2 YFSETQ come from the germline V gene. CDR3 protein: CASSLAVGQNTDTQYF. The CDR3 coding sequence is TGCGCCAGCAGCTTGGCCGTAGGACAGAACACAGATACGCAGTATTTT.

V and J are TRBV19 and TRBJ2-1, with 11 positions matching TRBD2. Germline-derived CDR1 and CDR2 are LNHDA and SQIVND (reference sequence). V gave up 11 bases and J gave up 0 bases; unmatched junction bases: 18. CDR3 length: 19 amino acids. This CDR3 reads CASKARGLAVSSSYNEQFF. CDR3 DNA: TGTGCCTCCAAGGCCAGGGGACTAGCGGTTAGTAGCTCCTACAATGAGCAGTTCTTC.

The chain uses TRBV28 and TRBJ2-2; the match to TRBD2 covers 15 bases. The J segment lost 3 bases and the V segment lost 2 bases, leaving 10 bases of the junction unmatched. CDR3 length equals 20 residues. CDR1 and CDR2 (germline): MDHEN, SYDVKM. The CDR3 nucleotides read TGTGCCAGCAGTTTAACCTTCGGGACTAGCGGGAGGATGGACACCGGGGAGCTGTTTTTT. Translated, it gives CASSLTFGTSGRMDTGELFF.

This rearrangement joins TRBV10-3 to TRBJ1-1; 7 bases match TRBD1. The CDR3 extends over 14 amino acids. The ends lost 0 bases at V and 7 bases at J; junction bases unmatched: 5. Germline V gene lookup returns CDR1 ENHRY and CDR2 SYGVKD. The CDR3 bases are TGTGCCATCAGTGAGTCAGGCCGACAGGGTGAAGCTTTCTTT. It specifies CAISESGRQGEAFF.